This T cell receptor (beta chain) originates from a study of CD4 and CD8 cells across lung adenocarcinoma regions (dated by TCRdb to about 2018). Turning to the overall study: The study examined intratumor heterogeneity of the T cell receptor repertoire by comparing tumor centers with tumor margins.

According to the germline V gene, CDR1 reads SGHTA and CDR2 reads FQGNSA. Reading from cysteine to phenylalanine, the CDR3 counts 14 amino acids. Only CDR3 DNA remains: 42 bases, in frame from the first base. Deletion took 0 bases off V and 2 bases off J, with a span of 6 bases between the germline ends. Donors were patients with localized lung adenocarcinoma, a subtype of non-small cell lung cancer. Samples were obtained from the margins of localized lung adenocarcinomas. For TCR repertoire analysis, CD8+ T cells from tumor tissue were profiled apart from CD4+ T cells. Concerning this clonotype: Its antigen specificity is not known. No much larger clone is present one base from it, and per-base qualities are unavailable.

The library was prepared using PCR. TCRdb lists the instrument as HiSeq X Ten. The raw public reads went through TCRdb reprocessing: fastp at Q25, MiXCR clone calling, in-frame beta chains kept. Merged by CDR3 protein, the rows form single entries marked with the most common genes and DNA. This sample has 9,500 to 15,000 distinct CDR3 sequences in its table, and around half of those were observed once. Roughly 25% of the sample is in the top ten clones. The sequenced material came from CD8+ T cells from the margin of a lung tumor. The cell subset or site label, read with the paper, signifies: tumor margin region. The clonotype was recovered from a female donor with lung adenocarcinoma. The CD4 and CD8 labels of this study may be unreliable. The sequence links TRBV7-2 to TRBJ2-3; the D gene is not confidently resolved. The CDR3 reads CASSLARHTDTQYF. Here is the DNA: TGTGCCAGCAGCTTAGCCAGGCACACAGATACGCAGTATTTT.